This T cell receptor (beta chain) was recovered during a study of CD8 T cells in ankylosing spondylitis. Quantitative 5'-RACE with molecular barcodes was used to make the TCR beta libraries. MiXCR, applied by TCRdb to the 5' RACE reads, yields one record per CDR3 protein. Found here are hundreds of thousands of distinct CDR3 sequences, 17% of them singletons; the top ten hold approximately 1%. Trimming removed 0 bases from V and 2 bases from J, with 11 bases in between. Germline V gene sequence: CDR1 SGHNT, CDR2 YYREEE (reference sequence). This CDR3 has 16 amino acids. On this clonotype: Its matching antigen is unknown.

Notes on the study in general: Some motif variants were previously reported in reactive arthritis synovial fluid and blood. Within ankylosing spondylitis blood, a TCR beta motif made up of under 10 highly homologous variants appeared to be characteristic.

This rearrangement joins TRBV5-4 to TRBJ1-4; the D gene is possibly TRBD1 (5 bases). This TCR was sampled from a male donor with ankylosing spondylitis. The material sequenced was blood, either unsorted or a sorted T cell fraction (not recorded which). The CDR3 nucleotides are TGTGCCAGCAGCTTGGGGGGGAGACGGACTAATGAAAAACTGTTTTTT. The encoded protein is CASSLGGRRTNEKLFF.